This T cell receptor beta chain was observed in a study of T cells in Graves' hyperthyroidism and ophthalmopathy. Study as a whole: Once the initial diagnosis was made, peripheral blood was obtained before any treatment. Findings and caveats of the study: The model identified upcoming ophthalmopathy a median 6.5 months ahead of onset. From stable hyperthyroidism, ophthalmopathy was set apart by a 13 V-J model.

A note on this clonotype: The antigen is not known.

Exclusion of a patient resulted from uncontrolled infection, other autoimmune disease, pregnancy or lactation. TCR beta CDR3 regions were amplified from RNA transcripts. In the first-round RT-PCR of the TCR CDR3, the HTBI primer set was used. MiXCR was run by TCRdb on the multiplex PCR reads, yielding one entry per CDR3 protein. The sample includes over 450,000 distinct CDR3 sequences, under 20% of them seen just once. The source of this sequence is a woman between 18 and 30 years old with Graves' ophthalmopathy. Material for sequencing was blood.

This CDR3 is CASSLGRSSGNTIYF. The CDR3 coding sequence is TGTGCCAGCAGCCTCGGCCGGAGCTCTGGAAACACCATATATTTT. The chain combines TRBV5-5 with TRBJ1-3; D is unresolved. The V end lost 4 bases, the J end lost 0 bases, and 11 bases lay between the germline ends. Per germline, CDR1 SGHKS and CDR2 YYEKEE (reference sequence). The CDR3 runs 15 residues.